One sample yielded the 2 T cell receptor beta chains listed below, sequenced in a study of shared clonotypes between healthy human individuals (dated by TCRdb to about 2020). CD8 naive samples consisted of CD45RO-negative cells that were positively selected for CCR7, yielding a CD45RA+CCR7+ population without TemRA cells. The library was prepared using the immunoSEQ multiplex PCR assay. Held by TCRdb, this immuneACCESS table contains in-frame sequences only and omits some clones. Under half of the omission traces to an unresolved V gene where checked; the cause of the rest is unknown. Counted in this sample were about 2 million clones; over 85% of them appeared once. Less than 1.5% of the sample lies in the top ten. The specimen sequenced was naive CD8+ T cells sorted from blood. Read against the paper, the sample's cell subset or site label means: CD45RA+CCR7+. These receptors all come from a man between 18 and 35 years old in good health.

The chain links TRBV21-1 to TRBJ2-1; whether TRBD2, the table's D call, matches the DNA was not checked. TRBV21-1 is designated a pseudogene. The CDR3 extends over 16 amino acids. In nucleotides, the CDR3 is TGTGCCAGCAGCACGGTGGAGGGTCCCTCCTACAATGAGCAGTTCTTC. It encodes CASSTVEGPSYNEQFF.

The chain recombines TRBV11-3 with TRBJ2-5; 11 nucleotides match TRBD2. There are 15 residues in the CDR3. With V trimmed by 6 bases and J by 0 bases, 3 bases remained unmatched. The germline CDR1 and CDR2 sequences are SGHNT and YENEEA. As DNA, the CDR3 is TGTGCCAGCAGTCTAGCGGGGGGCAACCAAGAGACCCAGTACTTC. Protein sequence: CASSLAGGNQETQYF.